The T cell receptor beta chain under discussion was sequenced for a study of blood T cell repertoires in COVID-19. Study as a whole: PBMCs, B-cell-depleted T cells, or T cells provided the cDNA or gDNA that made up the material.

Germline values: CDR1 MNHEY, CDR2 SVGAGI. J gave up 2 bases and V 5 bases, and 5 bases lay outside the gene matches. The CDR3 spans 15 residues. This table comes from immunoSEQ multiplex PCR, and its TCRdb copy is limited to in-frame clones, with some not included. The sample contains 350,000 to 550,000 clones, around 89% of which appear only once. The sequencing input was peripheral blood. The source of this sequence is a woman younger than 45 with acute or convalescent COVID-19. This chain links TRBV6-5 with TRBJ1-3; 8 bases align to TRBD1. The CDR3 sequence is CASSPQDRAGNTIYF. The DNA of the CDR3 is TGTGCCAGCAGTCCGCAGGACAGGGCTGGAAACACCATATATTTT.